This T cell receptor (beta chain) is from a study of shared clonotypes between healthy human individuals. Overall study results and limits: Clonotypes shared by all four sorted-subset donors had higher generation probabilities than non-shared clonotypes.

The protocol was immunoSEQ multiplex PCR, while the TCRdb copy is restricted to in-frame clones and leaves out a portion. The repertoire has 2,500,000 or so clones, roughly nine tenths of them found once; the top ten carry about 0.13%. The germline CDR1 and CDR2 sequences are MNHEY and SVGAGI. V was shortened by 0 bases and J by 0 bases, with 8 bases between the two germline ends. The CDR3 length is 15 residues. Details on this clone: What it binds is not known.

Sequencing used naive CD4+ T cells sorted from blood. Subset: CD45RA+ positively selected. V and J are TRBV6-5 and TRBJ1-2, with no clear D. The source of this sequence is a man younger than 35 in good health. The DNA for the CDR3 is TGTGCCAGCAGTTACTCACAGTGGGCTAACTATGGCTACACCTTC. This sequence encodes CASSYSQWANYGYTF.